These 28 T cell receptor beta chains originate from one sample sequenced in a study of cytomegalovirus exposure and HLA in healthy donors. PCR was performed using 60 Vbeta and 13 Jbeta primers. TCRdb keeps only in-frame clones here, not all; method: immunoSEQ multiplex PCR. The repertoire holds around 99,000 clones, with 82% as singletons. The sample consisted of PBMCs. Receptors originate from a man aged 25-45 years in good health and CMV-seropositive.

This clone was recorded a few times. V gene TRBV19 combines with J gene TRBJ2-3; D not resolved. Trimming cost V 2 bases and J 2 bases, with 11 bases left between them. Looked up from germline, CDR1 is LNHDA and CDR2 is SQIVND (reference sequence). The CDR3 has 15 amino acids. CDR3 loop: CASSIMAVNTDTQYF. CDR3 DNA: TGTGCCAGTAGTATAATGGCCGTTAACACAGATACGCAGTATTTT.

The chain links TRBV9 to TRBJ2-7; 7 bases match TRBD1. The CDR3 sequence is 14 residues long. V dropped 1 base and J dropped 3; count of bases not matched to a gene: 4. CDR1 and CDR2 (germline): SGDLS, YYNGEE. The CDR3 protein is CASSVRDSLYEQYF. CDR3 sequence (DNA): TGTGCCAGCAGCGTACGGGACAGCCTCTACGAGCAGTACTTC.

The CDR3 sequence: CASSTRGANEKLFF. The CDR3 coding sequence is TGTGCCAGTAGTACCCGTGGAGCAAATGAAAAACTGTTTTTT. The chain links TRBV19 to TRBJ1-4; no clear D. V dropped 4 bases and J dropped 5 bases, with 11 bases sitting between them. CDR3 length: 14 residues. The germline gives CDR1 LNHDA, CDR2 SQIVND (reference sequence). Combining the CDR3 with reference TRBV19 and TRBJ1-4 gives the whole variable domain DGGITQSPKYLFRKEGQNVTLSCEQNLNHDAMYWYRQDPGQGLRLIYYSQIVNDFQKGDIAEGYSVSREKKESFPLTVTSAQKNPTAFYLCASSTRGANEKLFFGSGTQLSVL.

This clone was recorded only once. The V call is TRBV19, the J call TRBJ1-2; TRBD1 might be the D (6 bases). V was pared by 7 bases and J by 0 bases, with 27 bases between. From germline, CDR1 is LNHDA and CDR2 SQIVND (reference sequence). CDR3 size: 19 residues. CDR3 in DNA: TGTGCCAGTACCCTCCAGGCAGGGGCCTCCTTTTTAGCTAACTATGGCTACACCTTC. Residues: CASTLQAGASFLANYGYTF.

The CDR3 DNA reads as TGTGCCAGCAGCGCAACCCTTTCTAGCGGGGGCTACACAGATACGCAGTATTTT. Its translation is CASSATLSSGGYTDTQYF. This chain links TRBV9 with TRBJ2-3; 10 positions match TRBD2. This CDR3 has 18 residues. Germline V gene data show CDR1 as SGDLS and CDR2 as YYNGEE. Trimming cost V 3 bases and J 2 bases; bases outside gene matches: 12.

The chain has TRBV5-1 and TRBJ2-5; D is unclear. V dropped 5 bases and J dropped 1 base, with 3 bases sitting between them. In germline, CDR1 is SGHRS, CDR2 YFSETQ. The CDR3 sequence is 11 residues long. For the CDR3, the DNA is TGCGCCAGCAGTATCCAAGAGACCCAGTACTTC. This sequence encodes CASSIQETQYF.

The V and J genes are TRBV6-1 and TRBJ2-7; 7 nucleotides match TRBD1. The CDR3 contains 15 residues. The germline CDR1 and CDR2 sequences are MNHNS and SASEGT. The trim removed 6 bases at V and 6 bases at J, leaving 14 bases unmatched. The CDR3: CASSSQTGNSREQYF. CDR3 nucleotides: TGTGCCAGCAGCTCTCAGACAGGGAATAGTCGCGAGCAGTACTTC.

The CDR3 DNA follows: TGTGCCAGCAGCGTAGAATTAGCGGGGGGAACCGGGGAGCTGTTTTTT. Translating it yields CASSVELAGGTGELFF. J is TRBJ2-2 and V is TRBV9; 10 bases agree with TRBD2. Trimming took 0 bases from V and 5 from J; bases not matched to a gene: 4. Germline-derived CDR1 and CDR2 are SGDLS and YYNGEE. The CDR3 runs to 16 residues.

The V and J genes are TRBV5-4 and TRBJ2-5; unclear D gene. V shed 3 bases and J shed 4 bases, with 10 bases lying between them. This CDR3 spans 13 amino acids. CDR1 and CDR2 from the germline V gene are SGHNT and YYREEE (reference sequence). The CDR3 DNA follows: TGTGCCAGCAGCTCTCGGTTTAGAGAGACCCAGTACTTC. It encodes CASSSRFRETQYF. The entire variable domain, with the rest obtained from reference TRBV5-4 and TRBJ2-5, is as follows: ETGVTQSPTHLIKTRGQQVTLRCSSQSGHNTVSWYQQALGQGPQFIFQYYREEENGRGNFPPRFSGLQFPNYSSELNVNALELDDSALYLCASSSRFRETQYFGPGTRLLVL.

The J gene is TRBJ2-6, the V gene TRBV30, with a tentative D call TRBD2 (5 bases). The CDR3 is 15 amino acids. Germline V lookup: CDR1 GTSNPN, CDR2 SVGIG (reference sequence). V gave up 8 bases and J gave up 0 bases, with 14 bases separating them. The CDR3 DNA reads as TGTGCCCGATCCCGGGATGGCTCTGGGGCCAACGTCCTGACTTTC. Translation: CARSRDGSGANVLTF.

The V gene is TRBV5-6, the J gene TRBJ1-3, with TRBD1 as a possible D gene (5 bases). Germline V gives CDR1 SGHDT, CDR2 YYEEEE. The CDR3 is 17 residues long. The V end lost 0 bases, the J end lost 5 bases, and 18 bases lay between the germline ends. CDR3 amino acids: CASSLAGAGVQRNTIYF. The CDR3 region has the DNA TGTGCCAGCAGCTTGGCCGGAGCGGGGGTTCAAAGAAACACCATATATTTT.

This clone was detected once. V is TRBV6-5 and J is TRBJ2-3, with TRBD1 as a possible D gene (6 bases). Germline V gene lookup returns CDR1 MNHEY and CDR2 SVGAGI. CDR3 length: 15 amino acids. Trimming took off 6 bases at V and 4 bases at J, with 17 bases between the two ends. The CDR3 region is CASRAQGFYPDTQYF. In DNA, the CDR3 is TGTGCCAGCAGAGCACAGGGCTTCTACCCAGATACGCAGTATTTT.

The V gene is TRBV15, the J gene TRBJ2-3, with a possible D match to TRBD1 (6 bases). Germline V gene sequence: CDR1 LNHNV, CDR2 YYDKDF (reference sequence). V shed 6 bases and J shed 2 bases, with 18 bases lying between them. This CDR3 comprises 16 residues. The CDR3 nucleotides are TGTGCCACCAGGAGGACAGTGGGGAAACACACAGATACGCAGTATTTT. It encodes CATRRTVGKHTDTQYF. Looking up the rest from reference TRBV15 and TRBJ2-3 gives the full variable domain: DAMVIQNPRYQVTQFGKPVTLSCSQTLNHNVMYWYQQKSSQAPKLLFHYYDKDFNNEADTPDNFQSRRPNTSFCFLDIRSPGLGDTAMYLCATRRTVGKHTDTQYFGPGTRLTVL.

Turning to this clone: A junction boundary mismatches the germline segment, possibly from a read error. The chain uses TRBV19 and TRBJ1-1; possibly TRBD1 for D (5 bases). Germline V CDR1 and CDR2: LNHDA, SQIVND (reference sequence). This CDR3 has 16 residues. CDR3 sequence: CASSTSPDIANTETFF. The CDR3 DNA reads TGTGCCAGTAGTACTTCACCGGACATCGCGAACACTGAAACTTTCTTT.

J is TRBJ2-3 and V is TRBV5-1, with D unclear. The V end lost 4 bases, the J end lost 0 bases, and 9 bases lay between the germline ends. The CDR3 covers 14 residues. In germline, CDR1 is SGHRS, CDR2 YFSETQ. The CDR3 is CASSLDGSTDTQYF. The CDR3 nucleotides are TGCGCCAGCAGCCTGGACGGTAGCACAGATACGCAGTATTTT.

The chain uses TRBV7-9 and TRBJ2-5, with 7 bases lining up with TRBD1. Germline CDR1 is SEHNR and CDR2 is FQNEAQ (reference sequence). V was pared by 5 bases and J by 5 bases, with 14 bases of the junction left unmatched. The CDR3 has 16 residues. The CDR3 region is CASSPPPGQLGETQYF. In nucleotides, the CDR3 is TGTGCCAGCAGCCCGCCTCCGGGACAGCTAGGCGAGACCCAGTACTTC.

The rearrangement joins TRBV11-3 to TRBJ2-1; D remains unclear. There are 14 residues in the CDR3. V dropped 0 bases and J dropped 0 bases, with 3 bases sitting between them. CDR1 SGHNT and CDR2 YENEEA come from the germline V gene. The DNA of the CDR3 is TGTGCCAGCAGCTTAGACGGCTCCTACAATGAGCAGTTCTTC. The encoded protein is CASSLDGSYNEQFF.

The chain employs TRBV14 and TRBJ1-2, with a possible D match to TRBD1 (5 bases). Trimming stripped 3 bases from V and 3 bases from J, with 8 bases between. The CDR3 has 13 residues. Germline CDR1 SGHDN, CDR2 FVKESK. For the CDR3, the DNA is TGTGCCAGCAGCCATAGACAGCACTATGGCTACACCTTC. This codes for CASSHRQHYGYTF.

Points on this clone: An end of the junction differs from the germline gene, which may be a read error. This chain links TRBV7-9 with TRBJ2-7; D perhaps matches TRBD2 (5 bases). The CDR3 is 15 amino acids. CDR1 and CDR2 (germline): SEHNR, FQNEAQ (reference sequence). CDR3 region: CSSSLIARGSYEQYF. In DNA, the CDR3 is TGTTCCAGCAGCTTAATTGCACGGGGTTCCTACGAGCAGTACTTC.

This chain uses TRBV6-5 with TRBJ1-1; a weak D match, TRBD1 (5 bases). The CDR3 is made up of 14 amino acids. Trimming removed 0 bases from V and 4 bases from J, with 9 bases in between. The germline gives CDR1 MNHEY, CDR2 SVGAGI. The CDR3, as DNA: TGTGCCAGCAGTTACTCCCGGAGGGGCACTGAAGCTTTCTTT. Its protein is CASSYSRRGTEAFF.

This clone has more than one count but fewer than ten. V gene TRBV19 combines with J gene TRBJ1-2, with a tentative D call TRBD1 (5 bases). This CDR3 comprises 16 residues. Germline V CDR1 and CDR2: LNHDA, SQIVND (reference sequence). Deletions cut 9 bases from V and 5 bases from J, with 25 bases between. Here the CDR3 DNA reads TGTGCCAGCATCTATGACGGGGGAGGGTCCCCTTATGGCTACACCTTC. Translating it yields CASIYDGGGSPYGYTF.

The chain is built from TRBV5-1 and TRBJ2-7; possibly TRBD1 for D (6 bases). Deletions cut 3 bases from V and 5 bases from J, with 18 bases between. Germline loops: CDR1 SGHRS, CDR2 YFSETQ. This CDR3 is built from 15 residues. The CDR3 nucleotides are TGCGCCAGCAGCTATTCCTTCAGGGGCGAGGACGAGCAGTACTTC. This encodes CASSYSFRGEDEQYF.

This clone occurred once. CDR3 protein: CASSPIGTGGFKTGELFF. The CDR3 DNA sequence: TGTGCCAGCAGCCCCATCGGGACAGGGGGCTTTAAAACCGGGGAGCTGTTTTTT. The chain recombines TRBV7-9 with TRBJ2-2; 12 nucleotides line up with TRBD1. The length of the CDR3 is 18 residues. From germline, CDR1 is SEHNR and CDR2 FQNEAQ (reference sequence). J lost 5 bases, V lost 5 bases, and 12 bases had no gene match.

In its sample, this clone was seen a few times. The V call is TRBV7-2, the J call TRBJ1-6, with no clear D. V lost 3 bases and J 13 bases, leaving 7 bases between the germline ends. Germline V CDR1 and CDR2: SGHTA, FQGNSA. CDR3 size: 11 residues. CDR3 coding DNA: TGTGCCAGCAGCTTTTCAGTGCCCCTCCACTTT. As protein: CASSFSVPLHF.

This clone was recorded a few times. V and J are TRBV2 and TRBJ1-1; possible D gene TRBD1, 6 bases. Germline V gene sequence: CDR1 SNHLY, CDR2 FYNNEI. CDR3 length equals 14 residues. The ends were cut back, 4 bases at V and 1 base at J, with 10 bases in the middle. CDR3 sequence: CASSGGGRNTEAFF. In DNA, the CDR3 is TGTGCCAGCAGTGGAGGGGGAAGGAACACTGAAGCTTTCTTT.

This chain uses TRBV5-1 with TRBJ2-3, with 14 nucleotides matching TRBD2. Germline V gene sequence: CDR1 SGHRS, CDR2 YFSETQ. The CDR3 length is 16 residues. J lost 2 bases, V lost 4 bases, and 3 bases had no gene match. This chain's CDR3 is CASSQGLAGVTDTQYF. For the CDR3, the DNA is TGCGCCAGCAGCCAGGGACTAGCGGGGGTCACAGATACGCAGTATTTT.

The chain carries TRBV27 and TRBJ1-6; possibly TRBD1 for D (6 bases). V was trimmed by 8 bases and J by 0 bases, leaving 17 bases between them. Germline CDR1 reads MNHEY; CDR2 reads SMNVEV (reference sequence). The CDR3 loop spans 17 amino acids. CDR3 sequence: CASRSQGLSSYNSPLHF. The CDR3 DNA reads TGTGCCAGCCGATCCCAGGGGCTGAGCTCCTATAATTCACCCCTCCACTTT.

V usage is TRBV5-4 and J usage is TRBJ2-5, with 11 bases identical to TRBD2. CDR3 size: 15 residues. Trimming cost V 1 base and J 5 bases; bases outside gene matches: 4. Germline CDR1 is SGHNT and CDR2 is YYREEE (reference sequence). CDR3 sequence (DNA): TGTGCCAGCAGCTTGATTAGCGGGGGGGTTGAGACCCAGTACTTC. It yields the protein CASSLISGGVETQYF.